This T cell receptor (beta chain) was retrieved from a study of response to subunit inactivated influenza vaccine listed by TCRdb under 2018. For context, the study as a whole: To follow how T cells responded to a trivalent subunit inactivated influenza vaccine, the researchers relied on deep quantitative profiling of the T cell receptor repertoire. The paper as a whole reports these results and caveats: The authors suggested that each seasonal influenza vaccination may recruit only a limited number of new T cells.

As to this clonotype: Its target antigen remains unknown. With a much larger clone just one base away, this may be a read error.

CDR1 and CDR2, looked up from the germline V gene, are KGHSY and FQNENV. The CDR3 goes from the cysteine to the phenylalanine over 13 residues. Only the CDR3 DNA stays, 39 bases, in frame from base 1. Between the V and J ends, shortened by 0 bases and 10 bases respectively, the junction contains 9 bases. The library was made by RT-PCR. The sequencer listed for this sample is Illumina HiSeq 2500. TCRdb passed the public sequencing reads through fastp at Q25 and MiXCR, retaining productive beta sequences. Merged by CDR3 protein, the rows form single entries marked with the most common genes and DNA. The sample has more than 200,000 distinct CDR3 sequences on record, 10% to 15% of them singletons. 7.8% of the sample is in the top ten clones.

Here the chain combines TRBV16 and TRBJ2-2; there is no confident call for the D gene. The sequence derives from a man aged 45 to 65 who received an inactivated influenza vaccine. Donor details come from another sample of the same person, matched by shared clones. Specimen: non-naive T cells sorted from PBMCs, collected approximately 15 days before vaccination. The meaning of the sample's cell subset or site label: memory T cell fraction. The CDR3 protein: CASSQSVAVELFF. The bases read TGTGCCAGCAGCCAATCGGTCGCCGTGGAGCTGTTTTTT.